These 8 T cell receptor beta chains came from one sample sequenced in a study of identical twins. TCRdb ran MiXCR on the 5' RACE reads and lists one entry per CDR3 protein. The data show about 330,000 distinct CDR3 sequences, about 12% seen once. This sample also belongs to another study, concerning yellow fever vaccine responses in identical twins.

The specimen was CD8+ T cells sorted from blood. The receptors originated from a woman aged 18-35 years in good health.

The V gene is TRBV11-2, the J gene TRBJ1-1; D possibly corresponds to TRBD1 (6 bases). Trimming pared 5 bases from V and 6 bases from J, leaving 19 bases between. This CDR3 contains 15 residues. Germline V gives CDR1 SGHAT, CDR2 FQNNGV. CDR3 amino acids: CASSRPGQRMAEAFF. The DNA for the CDR3 is TGTGCCAGCAGCAGACCCGGACAGAGAATGGCTGAAGCTTTCTTT.

This clonotype was observed a few times. The rearrangement uses TRBV6-6 and TRBJ2-1; 8 bases agree with TRBD2. This CDR3 contains 13 residues. The V gene's germline CDR1 is MNHNY and CDR2 SVGAGI (reference sequence). V shed 4 bases, J shed 7 bases, and the junction held 3 bases outside the gene matches. The CDR3 region is CASSSTSANEQFF. The DNA for the CDR3 is TGTGCCAGCAGTTCGACTAGCGCGAATGAGCAGTTCTTC.

This clonotype was counted between two and nine times. J is TRBJ2-7 and V is TRBV27, with 12 bases that match TRBD2. Germline CDR1 reads MNHEY; CDR2 reads SMNVEV (reference sequence). J gave up 6 bases and V 4 bases, and 10 bases lay outside the gene matches. This CDR3 has 16 amino acids. CDR3 nucleotides: TGTGCCAGCAGTTCGTGGACTAGCGGGATGTCCCGCGAGCAGTACTTC. Translating gives CASSSWTSGMSREQYF.

This clonotype was recorded at least ten times. V gene TRBV7-8 combines with J gene TRBJ1-1; the match to TRBD1 covers 7 bases. The V segment lost 5 bases and the J segment 1 base; nucleotides outside the gene matches: 7. CDR1 is SGHVS and CDR2 is FQNEAQ in the germline V gene. The CDR3 length is 15 residues. CDR3 amino acids: CASSLKRDRNTEAFF. The CDR3 nucleotides read TGTGCCAGCAGCCTCAAACGGGACAGGAACACTGAAGCTTTCTTT.

This chain links TRBV20-1 with TRBJ2-7; a possible D gene is TRBD2 (6 bases). The CDR3 runs to 12 residues. The germline CDR1 and CDR2 sequences are DFQATT and SNEGSKA (reference sequence). V was trimmed by 0 bases and J by 6 bases, leaving 9 bases between them. CDR3 protein: CSARDTEGEQYV. CDR3 in DNA: TGCAGTGCTAGAGATACGGAGGGCGAGCAGTACGTC.

This clonotype was observed a few times. This chain joins TRBV11-3 and TRBJ2-7, with D possibly TRBD1 on 6 matching bases. This CDR3 has 14 residues. Germline V gene sequence: CDR1 SGHNT, CDR2 YENEEA. V shed 5 bases and J shed 2 bases, with 13 bases lying between them. The CDR3 protein is CASSGDRSTYEQYF. CDR3 DNA: TGTGCCAGCAGCGGAGACAGGAGCACCTACGAGCAGTACTTC.

This clonotype came up a few times. J is TRBJ2-5 and V is TRBV3-1, with 7 bases identical to TRBD2. The germline CDR1 and CDR2 sequences are LGHDT and YNNKEL (reference sequence). CDR3 length: 18 amino acids. V gave up 1 base and J gave up 0 bases; unmatched junction bases: 11. The CDR3 reads CASSQVVVPREYQETQYF. The DNA of the CDR3 is TGTGCCAGCAGCCAAGTCGTCGTTCCGCGGGAGTACCAAGAGACCCAGTACTTC.

In its sample, this clonotype was seen a few times. In nucleotides, the CDR3 is TGTGCCAGCAAGTTGGGACAGGGAACCCGCGAGCAGTACTTC. Translation gives CASKLGQGTREQYF. The chain links TRBV6-5 to TRBJ2-7, with 9 bases fitting TRBD1. The J segment lost 6 bases and the V segment lost 7 bases, leaving 10 bases of the junction unmatched. Germline CDR1 reads MNHEY; CDR2 reads SVGAGI. CDR3 length equals 14 residues.